This T cell receptor beta chain was recovered during a study of shared clonotypes between healthy human individuals. This table comes from immunoSEQ multiplex PCR, and its TCRdb copy is limited to in-frame clones, with some not included. This sample carries more than 1.2 million clones, approximately 98.5% of them seen once, and the ten largest clones take roughly 0.36%. The sample holds one count of this clone. The sequenced sample was naive CD4+ T cells sorted from blood. The subset here: CD45RA+ positively selected. The receptor was isolated from a man under 40 in good health.

This chain's CDR3 is CASSLGGSGNQPQHF. The CDR3 DNA follows: TGTGCCAGCAGCTTAGGGGGGTCGGGCAATCAGCCCCAGCATTTT. This chain uses TRBV7-2 with TRBJ1-5, with a tentative D call TRBD1 (5 bases). Trimming removed 1 base from V and 2 bases from J, with 9 bases in between. Germline V gene data show CDR1 as SGHTA and CDR2 as FQGNSA. The CDR3 is 15 residues long. The whole variable domain, filled in from reference TRBV7-2 and TRBJ1-5, reads GAGVSQSPSNKVTEKGKDVELRCDPISGHTALYWYRQSLGQGLEFLIYFQGNSAPDKSGLPSDRFSAERTGGSVSTLTIQRTQQEDSAVYLCASSLGGSGNQPQHFGDGTRLSIL.